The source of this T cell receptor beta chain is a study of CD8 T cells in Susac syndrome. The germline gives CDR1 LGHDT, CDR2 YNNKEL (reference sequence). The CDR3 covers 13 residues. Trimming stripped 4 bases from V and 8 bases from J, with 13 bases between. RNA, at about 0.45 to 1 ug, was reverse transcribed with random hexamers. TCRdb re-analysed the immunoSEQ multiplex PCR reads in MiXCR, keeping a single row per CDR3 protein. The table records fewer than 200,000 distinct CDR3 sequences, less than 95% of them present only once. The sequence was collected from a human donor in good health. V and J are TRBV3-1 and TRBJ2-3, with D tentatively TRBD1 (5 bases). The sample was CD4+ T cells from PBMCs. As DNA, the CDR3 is TGTGCCAGCAGCCCAACTGATCAGGGTACGCAGTATTTT. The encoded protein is CASSPTDQGTQYF.